This TCR beta chain is drawn from a study of T cell responses to AZD1222 COVID-19 vaccine. General study findings and limits: CD4 TCRs associated with vaccination spanned spike, dominating at 160-218 and 743-854. Most donors were white British and more were female, and clonal diversity was possibly underestimated.

Method: immunoSEQ multiplex PCR; TCRdb's copy keeps in-frame clones and lacks some. The data show approximately 79,000 clones, roughly 80% seen once. The length of the CDR3 is 15 residues. Germline V lookup: CDR1 SGHTA, CDR2 FQGNSA. V lost 7 bases and J lost 0; bases outside the gene matches: 5. Both about-4-week and about-12-week second-dose recipients were combined. This clone was seen just once. Its antigen is still unknown. The material was peripheral blood, obtained 28 days after the second AZD1222 dose. The chain carries TRBV7-2 and TRBJ2-7; 11 bases fit TRBD2. This clonotype originated in an adult who received the AZD1222 COVID-19 vaccine. The CDR3 loop is CASKSTSGTSYEQYF. CDR3 sequence (DNA): TGTGCCAGCAAATCGACTAGCGGGACCTCCTACGAGCAGTACTTC.